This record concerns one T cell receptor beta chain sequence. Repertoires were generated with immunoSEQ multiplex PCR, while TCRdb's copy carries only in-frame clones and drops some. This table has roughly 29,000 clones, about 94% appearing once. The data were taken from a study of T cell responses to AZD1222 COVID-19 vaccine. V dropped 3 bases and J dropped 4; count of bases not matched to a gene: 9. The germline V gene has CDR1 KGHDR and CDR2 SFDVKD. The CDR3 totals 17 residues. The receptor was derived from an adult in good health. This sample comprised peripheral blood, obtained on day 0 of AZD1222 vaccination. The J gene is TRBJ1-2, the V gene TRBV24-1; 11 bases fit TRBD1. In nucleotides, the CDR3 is TGTGCCACCAGTGATCTGGGGACAGGGGGAGTCGGCTATGGCTACACCTTC. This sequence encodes CATSDLGTGGVGYGYTF.